These T cell receptor beta chains were read from a single sample in a study of cytomegalovirus exposure and HLA in healthy donors. Here immunoSEQ multiplex PCR was the method, and the copy in TCRdb shows in-frame clones only, minus some. The sample has about 180,000 clones, over 70% seen once. The sequenced material came from PBMCs. These receptors all come from a woman aged 50 to 60 in good health and CMV-seropositive. CDR3s include the opening cysteine and the closing phenylalanine or tryptophan. A D gene is named only where the DNA matches it firmly. Rows give clone size only sometimes, using once, few, many, or a class for an expanded clone.

TRBJ1-1,NA,TRBV6-1,NA,TGTGCCAGCAGCCCCCAGGGAAGTTCGAAAGCTGAAGCTTTCTTT,CASSPQGSSKAEAFF
TRBJ1-5,NA,TRBV11-2,NA,TGTGCCAGCAGCTTGTCGGGAGATAGCAATCAGCCCCAGCATTTT,CASSLSGDSNQPQHF
TRBJ2-2,NA,TRBV19,NA,TGTGCCAGTAGTAGCGTCACCGGGGAGCTGTTTTTT,CASSSVTGELFF
TRBJ1-2,NA,TRBV5-1,NA,TGCGCCAGCAGCTTGGTACAGGGCAGTGGTGGCTACACCTTC,CASSLVQGSGGYTF
TRBJ2-7,few,TRBV28,TRBD2,TGTGCCAGCACTCTTACGGGCCTAGCGGGAGGTTACGAGCAGTACTTC,CASTLTGLAGGYEQYF
TRBJ2-3,NA,TRBV4-1,TRBD2,TGCGCCAGCAGCCAACGGACTAGCGGGAGCACAGATACGCAGTATTTT,CASSQRTSGSTDTQYF
TRBJ2-1,NA,TRBV29-1,TRBD1,TGCAGCTCCCTCTCAGGACAGGGGAATAATGAGCAGTTCTTC,CSSLSGQGNNEQFF
TRBJ1-1,NA,TRBV9,TRBD1,TGTGCCAGCAGCGTAGGACGGGGACAGGGTAAAGCTTTCTTT,CASSVGRGQGKAFF
TRBJ2-7,NA,TRBV18,NA,TGTGCCAGCTCCCCCCTCCTTCCCGAGCAGTACTTC,CASSPLLPEQYF
TRBJ1-1,NA,TRBV29-1,NA,TGCAGCGGGAGGGGCAGCTCTTACACTGAAGCTTTCTTT,CSGRGSSYTEAFF
TRBJ2-3,NA,TRBV14,TRBD2,TGTGCCAGCAGCCCTACTAGCGCCGCCGTAGATACGCAGTATTTT,CASSPTSAAVDTQYF
TRBJ2-1,few,TRBV5-6,NA,TGTGCCAGCAGCTTCCTCGGAGGTAGCTCCTACAATGAGCAGTTCTTC,CASSFLGGSSYNEQFF
TRBJ2-5,NA,TRBV10-3,NA,TGTGCCATCAGTGAGGATGGAGGGAACCAAGAGACCCAGTACTTC,CAISEDGGNQETQYF
TRBJ1-5,few,TRBV27,NA,TGTGCCAGCAGTTTAAGGGGGACCGATAGCAATCAGCCCCAGCATTTT,CASSLRGTDSNQPQHF
TRBJ1-1,NA,TRBV7-2,NA,TGTGCCAGCAGCTTCCCGGGAAGGGTGGCTGCTTTCTTT,CASSFPGRVAAFF
TRBJ2-7,NA,TRBV2,NA,TGTGCCAGCAGTGAAGCGCGGACACCCGCCTCCGAGCAGTACTTC,CASSEARTPASEQYF
TRBJ1-1,NA,TRBV11-3,NA,TGTGCCAGCAGCCCCGGGCAGGGTGAAGCTTTCTTT,CASSPGQGEAFF
TRBJ2-4,NA,TRBV4-3,NA,TGCGCCAGCAGCCAAGATCCGAATAGCAAAAACATTCAGTACTTC,CASSQDPNSKNIQYF
TRBJ2-1,NA,TRBV27,TRBD2,TGTGCCAGCAGTGAATCTAGCGGGCTCCTCAATGAGCAGTTCTTC,CASSESSGLLNEQFF
TRBJ2-1,NA,TRBV4-2,NA,TGTGCCAGCAGCCAAGACCGGGGAACATACAATGAGCAGTTCTTC,CASSQDRGTYNEQFF
TRBJ2-2,once,TRBV25-1,NA,TGTGCCAGCGGCCACGGGGCCGGGGAGCTGTTTTTT,CASGHGAGELFF
TRBJ2-3,NA,TRBV30,NA,TGTGCCTGGAGGCCCCCTATGGATACGCAGTATTTT,CAWRPPMDTQYF
TRBJ1-5,NA,TRBV18,TRBD1,TGTGCCAGCTCCCCGACAGGGGTTAGCAATCAGCCCCAGCATTTT,CASSPTGVSNQPQHF
TRBJ1-1,NA,TRBV7-2,NA,TGTGCCAGCAGCTCGACTCATGGGTACACTGAAGCTTTCTTT,CASSSTHGYTEAFF